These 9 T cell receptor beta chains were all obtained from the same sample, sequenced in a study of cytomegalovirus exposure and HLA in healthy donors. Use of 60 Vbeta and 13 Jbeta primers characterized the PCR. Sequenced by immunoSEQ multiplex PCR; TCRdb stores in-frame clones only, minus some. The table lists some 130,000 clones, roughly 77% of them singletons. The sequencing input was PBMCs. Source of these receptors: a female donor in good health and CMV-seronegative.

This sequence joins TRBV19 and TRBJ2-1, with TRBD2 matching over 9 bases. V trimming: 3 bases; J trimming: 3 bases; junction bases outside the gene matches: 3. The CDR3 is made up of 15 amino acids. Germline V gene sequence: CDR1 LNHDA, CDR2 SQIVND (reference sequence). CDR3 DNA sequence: TGTGCCAGTAGTATCGAGCGGGGGGTCTACAATGAGCAGTTCTTC. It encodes CASSIERGVYNEQFF.

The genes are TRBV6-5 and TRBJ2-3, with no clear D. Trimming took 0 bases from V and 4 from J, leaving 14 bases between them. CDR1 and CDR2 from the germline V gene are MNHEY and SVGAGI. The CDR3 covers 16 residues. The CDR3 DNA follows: TGTGCCAGCAGTTACTCTATTTCGGTGGGCCCAGATACGCAGTATTTT. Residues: CASSYSISVGPDTQYF.

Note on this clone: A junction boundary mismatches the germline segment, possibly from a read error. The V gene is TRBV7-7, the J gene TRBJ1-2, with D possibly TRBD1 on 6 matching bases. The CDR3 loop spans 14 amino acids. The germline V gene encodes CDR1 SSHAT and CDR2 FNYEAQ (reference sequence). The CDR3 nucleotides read TGTGCTAGCAGCTTAGGGGGGCCAGGTGAGGGCTACACCTTC. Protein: CASSLGGPGEGYTF.

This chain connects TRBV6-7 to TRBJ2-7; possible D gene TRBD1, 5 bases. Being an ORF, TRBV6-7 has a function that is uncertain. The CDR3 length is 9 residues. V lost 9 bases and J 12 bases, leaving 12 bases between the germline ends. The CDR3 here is CARTRQLYF. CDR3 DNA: TGTGCCAGGACCCGACAGCTGTACTTC.

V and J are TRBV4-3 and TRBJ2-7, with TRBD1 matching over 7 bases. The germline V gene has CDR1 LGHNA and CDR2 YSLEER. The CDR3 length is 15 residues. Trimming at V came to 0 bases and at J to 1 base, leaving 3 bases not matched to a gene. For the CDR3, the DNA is TGCGCCAGCAGCCAAGATCGGACAGGATCCTACGAGCAGTACTTC. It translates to CASSQDRTGSYEQYF.

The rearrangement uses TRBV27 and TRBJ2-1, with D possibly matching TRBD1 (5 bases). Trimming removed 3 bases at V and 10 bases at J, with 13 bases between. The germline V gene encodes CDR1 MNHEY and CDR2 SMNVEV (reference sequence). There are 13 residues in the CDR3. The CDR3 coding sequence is TGTGCCAGCAGTTTTAGCAGGGCACGCGAGCAGTTCTTC. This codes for CASSFSRAREQFF.

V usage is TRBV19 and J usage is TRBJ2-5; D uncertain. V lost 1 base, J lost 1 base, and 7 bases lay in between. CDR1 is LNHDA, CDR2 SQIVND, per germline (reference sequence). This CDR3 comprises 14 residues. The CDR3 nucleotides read TGTGCCAGTAGTATAGGGCACATCCAAGAGACCCAGTACTTC. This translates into CASSIGHIQETQYF.

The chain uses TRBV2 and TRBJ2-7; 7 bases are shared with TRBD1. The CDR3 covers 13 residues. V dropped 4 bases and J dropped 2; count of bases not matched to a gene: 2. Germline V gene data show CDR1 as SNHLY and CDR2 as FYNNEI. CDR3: CASSVRGPYEQYF. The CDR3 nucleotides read TGTGCCAGCAGTGTTAGGGGGCCCTACGAGCAGTACTTC.

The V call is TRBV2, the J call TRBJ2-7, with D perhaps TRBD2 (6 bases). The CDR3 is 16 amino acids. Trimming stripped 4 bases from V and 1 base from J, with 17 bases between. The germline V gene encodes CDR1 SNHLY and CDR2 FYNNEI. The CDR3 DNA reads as TGTGCCAGCAGTGGCTCAGGGACTCGTCAGTCCTACGAGCAGTACTTC. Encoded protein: CASSGSGTRQSYEQYF.